The table lists the clone carrying this TCR beta chain with a few counts. A much bigger clone sits one base away, suggesting this may be a read error. These data come from a study of blood T cells in healthy people across ages. Through a sample-barcoded 5' primer and a J-beta primer mix, a second PCR was run for about 7 to 12 cycles. One entry per CDR3 protein, called by TCRdb with MiXCR from the 5' RACE reads. This table holds more than 550,000 distinct CDR3 sequences, 22% found once. Germline lookup yields CDR1 DFQATT and CDR2 SNEGSKA (reference sequence). This CDR3 comprises 13 residues. J gave up 3 bases and V 6 bases, and 2 bases lay outside the gene matches.

Sample: blood. The sequence was collected from a man aged 65-85 years in good health. This chain links TRBV20-1 with TRBJ2-1; TRBD2 aligns across 10 bases. CDR3 in amino acids: CSAGTSDYNEQFF. CDR3 bases: TGCAGTGCCGGGACTAGCGACTACAATGAGCAGTTCTTC.